Below, 5 T cell receptor beta chains from the same sample are listed, as sequenced in a study of blood T cell repertoires in COVID-19. The repertoire was sequenced with immunoSEQ multiplex PCR; TCRdb's copy has only in-frame clones and lacks some. The sample records roughly 90,000 clones, approximately 80% being singletons. The source material was peripheral blood. The receptors come from a man aged 50 or older with acute or convalescent COVID-19.

This rearrangement joins TRBV5-5 to TRBJ1-5; no definite D call. The CDR3 extends over 16 amino acids. Germline V gives CDR1 SGHKS, CDR2 YYEKEE (reference sequence). V gave up 1 base and J gave up 0 bases, with 11 bases separating them. The CDR3 reads CASSLWETYSNQPQHF. CDR3 nucleotides: TGTGCCAGCAGCTTGTGGGAGACTTATAGCAATCAGCCCCAGCATTTT.

This clone has a handful of counts. The rearrangement uses TRBV30 and TRBJ1-2, with 7 bases matching TRBD1. Unmatched junction bases numbered 13, after V lost 5 bases and J lost 7 bases. The CDR3 runs 14 residues. The germline gives CDR1 GTSNPN, CDR2 SVGIG (reference sequence). The CDR3 spells CAWETTGSARGYTF. The CDR3 DNA reads as TGTGCCTGGGAAACGACAGGGAGCGCCCGTGGCTACACCTTC.

This clone was recorded a few times. J is TRBJ1-3 and V is TRBV5-5; D perhaps matches TRBD1 (5 bases). The V end lost 4 bases, the J end lost 0 bases, and 14 bases lay between the germline ends. In germline, CDR1 is SGHKS, CDR2 YYEKEE (reference sequence). This CDR3 region has 16 residues. The CDR3 sequence: CASSPGELISGNTIYF. CDR3 DNA: TGTGCCAGCAGCCCGGGGGAGTTAATCTCTGGAAACACCATATATTTT.

This chain joins TRBV2 and TRBJ2-5; 16 nucleotides align to TRBD2. Per the germline V gene, CDR1 is SNHLY and CDR2 is FYNNEI. The CDR3 covers 16 residues. J lost 5 bases, V lost 6 bases, and 6 bases had no gene match. The CDR3 protein is CASRGTSGGARETQYF. CDR3 sequence (DNA): TGTGCCAGCAGAGGGACTAGCGGGGGGGCCAGGGAGACCCAGTACTTC.

The gene calls are TRBV4-3 and TRBJ2-3; TRBD1 matches at 9 bases. V lost 0 bases, J lost 4 bases, and 5 bases stayed unmatched. The V gene's germline CDR1 is LGHNA and CDR2 YSLEER. This CDR3 is 16 amino acids long. CDR3 nucleotides: TGCGCCAGCAGCCAAGATTCCTGGACAGGGGCAGATACGCAGTATTTT. It is translated as CASSQDSWTGADTQYF.